Listed below are T cell receptor beta chains from one sample, sequenced in a study of cytomegalovirus exposure and HLA in healthy donors. The method was immunoSEQ multiplex PCR; TCRdb's version includes in-frame clones alone and lacks a portion of them. The sample has more than 200,000 clones, 87% seen once. The sequenced material came from PBMCs. The receptors originated from a man aged 18-30 years in good health and CMV-seropositive. Both conserved end residues are part of each CDR3. D genes are given only for firm matches.

J | D | V | CDR3
TRBJ2-1 | TRBD2 | TRBV19 | CASRPGLAGTYNEQFF
TRBJ2-6 | NA | TRBV6-5 | CASSYSRGAGANVLTF
TRBJ2-1 | NA | TRBV5-1 | CASSWADRSSGRNEQFF
TRBJ2-3 | TRBD1 | TRBV7-2 | CASRTGGWGDTQYF
TRBJ2-7 | TRBD1 | TRBV27 | CASSLGQGAMEQYF
TRBJ2-1 | TRBD2 | TRBV28 | CASSRGGGLNEQFF
TRBJ2-7 | TRBD1 | TRBV14 | CASKRTGSYEQYF
TRBJ2-7 | NA | TRBV10-3 | CAISESAGSYYEQYF
TRBJ1-3 | NA | TRBV4-1 | CASSQTGHSGNTIYF
TRBJ2-7 | TRBD1 | TRBV6-5 | CATAGGQGSSYEQYF